One and the same sample provided the 21 T cell receptor beta chains below, sequenced in a study of T-cell memory formation after mild COVID-19 (dated by TCRdb to 2020 to 2022). Receptors were amplified or captured by 5' RACE. Data came from an Illumina NovaSeq 6000. TCRdb passed the public sequencing reads through fastp at Q25 and MiXCR, retaining productive beta sequences. Records with the same CDR3 protein are collapsed into one entry carrying the most frequent genes and DNA. Counted in this sample were more than 450,000 distinct CDR3 sequences; roughly 18% of them appeared once. Approximately 12% of the sample lies in the top ten. The specimen was PBMCs or a T cell subset sorted from them (not recorded which). These receptor sequences come from an adult woman who had mild COVID-19 (a few samples of this study predate the infection). The sample titles of this study are shuffled in the database, so cell type and time point are left out; the donor was told from shared clones.

This clonotype was detected only a few times. The V call is TRBV27, the J call TRBJ2-2; possibly TRBD2 for D (6 bases). The V end was cut by 7 bases, the J end by 5 bases, with 17 bases between. Germline V gives CDR1 MNHEY, CDR2 SMNVEV (reference sequence). The CDR3 contains 15 residues. This chain's CDR3 is CASTTIDGGTGELFF. The CDR3 bases are TGTGCCAGCACGACAATCGACGGGGGAACCGGGGAGCTGTTTTTT.

This clonotype was recorded at least ten times. The chain links TRBV5-1 to TRBJ2-3, with 9 bases lining up with TRBD2. Germline CDR1 and CDR2: SGHRS and YFSETQ. The V gene end was trimmed by 6 bases and the J gene end by 3 bases; junction bases not matched to a gene: 2. The CDR3 spans 13 residues. CDR3 sequence (DNA): TGCGCCAGCAATGCGGGAGGGACAGATACGCAGTATTTT. This encodes CASNAGGTDTQYF.

The gene calls are TRBV7-2 and TRBJ2-3; D gene unclear. Germline CDR1 SGHTA, CDR2 FQGNSA. The CDR3 consists of 15 residues. V lost 5 bases to trimming and J lost 9 bases, with 21 bases between them. The CDR3 loop is CASSPVTAIPPTQYF. CDR3 DNA: TGTGCCAGCAGCCCCGTAACAGCGATTCCTCCCACGCAGTATTTT.

This clonotype was detected a few times. The chain uses TRBV5-1 and TRBJ2-1, with 13 bases fitting TRBD2. The V gene's germline CDR1 is SGHRS and CDR2 YFSETQ. Trimming at V came to 4 bases and at J to 0 bases, leaving 7 bases not matched to a gene. This CDR3 is 18 amino acids long. CDR3 bases: TGCGCCAGCAGCCGGACTAGCGGGGGCACGAGCTCCTACAATGAGCAGTTCTTC. Protein sequence: CASSRTSGGTSSYNEQFF.

The sample holds a few counts of this clonotype. The rearrangement links TRBV12-3 or TRBV12-4 to TRBJ1-4, with 7 bases matching TRBD1. The trim removed 6 bases at V and 2 bases at J, leaving 3 bases unmatched. The CDR3 loop spans 14 amino acids. The CDR3, as DNA: TGTGCCAGCAGAACAGGGGTGACTAATGAAAAACTGTTTTTT. Translation: CASRTGVTNEKLFF.

This clonotype was seen only a few times. DNA of the CDR3: TGTGCCAGCAGTACCTTAGCGGGAGATTTCTCCTACAATGAGCAGTTCTTC. This codes for CASSTLAGDFSYNEQFF. The rearrangement joins TRBV6-5 to TRBJ2-1; 9 nucleotides agree with TRBD2. Germline V gene data show CDR1 as MNHEY and CDR2 as SVGAGI. The junction had 8 bases not matched to a gene; V was cut back by 5 bases and J by 0 bases. This CDR3 is built from 17 residues.

This clonotype was observed a handful of times. The rearrangement links TRBV20-1 to TRBJ1-6; D is possibly TRBD1 (6 bases). Trimming cost V 0 bases and J 10 bases, with 22 bases left between them. This CDR3 is built from 17 residues. Per the germline V gene, CDR1 is DFQATT and CDR2 is SNEGSKA (reference sequence). In DNA, the CDR3 is TGCAGTGCTAGAGATCTAGGGGACACCACCTTGGGGTCACCCCTCCACTTT. Translated, it gives CSARDLGDTTLGSPLHF.

Only a few counts were recorded for this clonotype. This rearrangement joins TRBV6-4 to TRBJ1-1; possible D gene TRBD1, 5 bases. V was shortened by 0 bases and J by 4 bases, with 6 bases between the two germline ends. The CDR3 sequence is 13 residues long. CDR1 is MRHNA, CDR2 SNTAGT, per germline. The CDR3 sequence: CASSDSRGTEAFF. DNA of the CDR3: TGTGCCAGCAGTGACTCGAGGGGCACTGAAGCTTTCTTT.

In this sample, this clonotype turned up many times. V usage is TRBV29-1 and J usage is TRBJ2-7, with D unclear. V was cut by 7 bases and J by 3 bases, with 10 bases left in between. This CDR3 is 11 amino acids long. Germline CDR1 reads SQVTM; CDR2 reads ANQGSEA. DNA of the CDR3: TGCAGCGCATACAGAGACTACGAGCAGTACTTC. It encodes CSAYRDYEQYF.

The chain uses TRBV23-1 and TRBJ2-1; no reliable D call. TRBV23-1 is identified as an open reading frame with a role that is uncertain. The CDR3 consists of 15 residues. The germline V and J ends were trimmed by 4 bases and 2 bases, with 12 bases remaining between them. CDR3 nucleotides: TGCGCCAGCAGTCTCGCCCGGGTACCCTACAATGAGCAGTTCTTC. Encoded protein: CASSLARVPYNEQFF.

This clonotype showed up just a few times. V is TRBV4-2 and J is TRBJ1-5, with TRBD1 as a possible D gene (6 bases). The CDR3 contains 14 residues. CDR1 is LGHNA and CDR2 is YNFKEQ in the germline V gene. Trimming shortened V by 2 bases and J by 4 bases, and 9 bases separated the two germline ends. CDR3 sequence: CASSQLTGNQPQHF. Written as DNA, the CDR3 is TGTGCCAGCAGCCAATTAACAGGGAATCAGCCCCAGCATTTT.

The chain couples TRBV27 to TRBJ2-2; TRBD2 matches at 8 bases. Germline V lookup: CDR1 MNHEY, CDR2 SMNVEV (reference sequence). The CDR3 is 17 residues long. V dropped 2 bases and J dropped 2; count of bases not matched to a gene: 7. The CDR3 region has the DNA TGTGCCAGCAGTTTACCCCTAGCGGGTACTAACACCGGGGAGCTGTTTTTT. Translated: CASSLPLAGTNTGELFF.

This clonotype came up a few times. The chain links TRBV27 to TRBJ2-5; 8 bases match TRBD2. Trimming at V came to 4 bases and at J to 0 bases, leaving 4 bases not matched to a gene. This CDR3 is 15 amino acids long. Germline-derived CDR1 and CDR2 are MNHEY and SMNVEV (reference sequence). CDR3 amino acids: CASSWYSGDQETQYF. CDR3 nucleotides: TGTGCCAGCAGTTGGTATAGCGGGGACCAAGAGACCCAGTACTTC.

In this sample, this clonotype turned up a few times. This chain joins TRBV27 and TRBJ2-3; the D is unclear. Trimming removed 5 bases at V and 8 bases at J, with 11 bases between. From germline, CDR1 is MNHEY and CDR2 SMNVEV (reference sequence). The CDR3 extends over 12 amino acids. CDR3 sequence reads: CASSPGRVTQYF. CDR3 nucleotide sequence: TGTGCCAGCAGTCCCGGCAGAGTTACGCAGTATTTT.

CDR3 bases: TGTGCCAGCAGCTTACGACCCGAGGGGCTAGCCACCACAGATACGCAGTATTTT. It specifies CASSLRPEGLATTDTQYF. The chain recombines TRBV7-6 with TRBJ2-3; tentatively, D is TRBD1 or TRBD2 (5 bases each). Deletions cut 2 bases from V and 2 bases from J, with 20 bases between. This CDR3 is built from 18 residues. Germline CDR1 and CDR2: SGHVS and FNYEAQ. Together with reference TRBV7-6 and TRBJ2-3, the CDR3 gives the full variable domain: GAGVSQSPRYKVTKRGQDVALRCDPISGHVSLYWYRQALGQGPEFLTYFNYEAQQDKSGLPNDRFSAERPEGSISTLTIQRTEQRDSAMYRCASSLRPEGLATTDTQYFGPGTRLTVL.

In this sample, this clonotype turned up a few times. This chain connects TRBV18 to TRBJ2-7; a weak D match, TRBD1 (6 bases). This CDR3 has 14 amino acids. Per the germline V gene, CDR1 is KGHSH and CDR2 is LQKENI. Trimming removed 0 bases at V and 3 bases at J, with 9 bases between. CDR3 coding DNA: TGTGCCAGCTCACCACCAACAGGGATCTACGAGCAGTACTTC. This translates into CASSPPTGIYEQYF.

The chain joins TRBV5-1 to TRBJ1-6; D gene ambiguous. CDR1 SGHRS and CDR2 YFSETQ come from the germline V gene. V lost 0 bases to trimming and J lost 2 bases, with 12 bases between them. This CDR3 spans 17 amino acids. CDR3 nucleotide sequence: TGCGCCAGCAGCTTGGTCCAACCTGGGACCTATAATTCACCCCTCCACTTT. As protein: CASSLVQPGTYNSPLHF.

This clonotype was seen many times. The chain combines TRBV6-5 with TRBJ2-1; the match to TRBD2 covers 9 bases. Losses at the gene ends were 2 bases for V and 7 bases for J; bases not matched to a gene: 6. The CDR3 sequence is 15 residues long. Per the germline V gene, CDR1 is MNHEY and CDR2 is SVGAGI. DNA for the CDR3: TGTGCCAGCAGTTACGGCGCGGGAGGGCAGAATGAGCAGTTCTTC. This codes for CASSYGAGGQNEQFF.

This clonotype was counted only a few times. The J gene is TRBJ2-2, the V gene TRBV5-4; 12 bases agree with TRBD2. CDR3 length: 16 amino acids. The ends lost 5 bases at V and 3 bases at J; junction bases unmatched: 5. Germline CDR1 SGHNT, CDR2 YYREEE (reference sequence). The CDR3 nucleotides are TGTGCCAGCAGACCGGGACTAGCGGGTTACACCGGGGAGCTGTTTTTT. It codes for CASRPGLAGYTGELFF.

The rearrangement links TRBV5-4 to TRBJ2-3, with TRBD2 matching over 10 bases. Trimming took 6 bases from V and 5 from J; bases not matched to a gene: 9. Germline CDR1 reads SGHNT; CDR2 reads YYREEE (reference sequence). There are 15 residues in the CDR3. This chain's CDR3 is CASTASGRAGDTQYF. CDR3 in DNA: TGTGCCAGCACCGCCAGCGGGAGGGCCGGAGATACGCAGTATTTT.

The chain uses TRBV20-1 and TRBJ1-6; no clear D gene. The length of the CDR3 is 14 residues. Trimming took 3 bases from V and 8 from J, leaving 14 bases between them. Germline CDR1 DFQATT, CDR2 SNEGSKA (reference sequence). The CDR3 reads CSARSAGFDSPLHF. In DNA, the CDR3 is TGCAGTGCTAGGTCCGCGGGGTTTGATTCACCCCTCCACTTT.